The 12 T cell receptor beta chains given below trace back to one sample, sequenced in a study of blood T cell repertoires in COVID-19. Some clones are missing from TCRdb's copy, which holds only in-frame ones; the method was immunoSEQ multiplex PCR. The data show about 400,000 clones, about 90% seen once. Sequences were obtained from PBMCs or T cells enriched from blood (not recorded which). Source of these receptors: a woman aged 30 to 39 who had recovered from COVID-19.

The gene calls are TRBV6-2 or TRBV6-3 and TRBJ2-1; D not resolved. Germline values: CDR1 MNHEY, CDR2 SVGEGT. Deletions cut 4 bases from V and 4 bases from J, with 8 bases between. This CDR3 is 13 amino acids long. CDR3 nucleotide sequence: TGTGCCAGCAGTTTTTCCGGGTACAATGAGCAGTTCTTC. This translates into CASSFSGYNEQFF.

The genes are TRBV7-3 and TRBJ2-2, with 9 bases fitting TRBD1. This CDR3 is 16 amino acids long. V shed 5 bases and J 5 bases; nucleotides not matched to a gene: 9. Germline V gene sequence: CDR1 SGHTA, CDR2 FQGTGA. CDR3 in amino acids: CASSIARQGGTGELFF. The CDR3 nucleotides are TGTGCCAGCAGCATCGCTCGACAGGGGGGTACCGGGGAGCTGTTTTTT.

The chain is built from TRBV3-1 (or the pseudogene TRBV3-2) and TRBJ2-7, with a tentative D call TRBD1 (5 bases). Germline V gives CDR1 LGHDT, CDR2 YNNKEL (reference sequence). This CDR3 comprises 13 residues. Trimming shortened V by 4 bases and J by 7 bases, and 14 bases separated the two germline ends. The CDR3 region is CASSPTPRGEQYF. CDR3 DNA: TGTGCCAGCAGCCCCACCCCAAGGGGAGAGCAGTACTTC.

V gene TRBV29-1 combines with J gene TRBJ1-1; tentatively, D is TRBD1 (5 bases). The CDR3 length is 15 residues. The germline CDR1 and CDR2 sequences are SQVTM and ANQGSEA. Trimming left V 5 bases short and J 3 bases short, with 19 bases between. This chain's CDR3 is CSVWGYQGGDTEAFF. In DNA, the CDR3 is TGCAGCGTTTGGGGGTATCAGGGAGGGGACACTGAAGCTTTCTTT.

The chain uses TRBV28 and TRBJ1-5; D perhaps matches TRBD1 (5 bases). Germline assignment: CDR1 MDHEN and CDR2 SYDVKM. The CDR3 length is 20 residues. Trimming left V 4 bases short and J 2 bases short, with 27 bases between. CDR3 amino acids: CASSSFLYPAKGRGNQPQHF. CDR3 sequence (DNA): TGTGCCAGCAGTTCCTTCTTATACCCCGCCAAGGGCAGGGGCAATCAGCCCCAGCATTTT.

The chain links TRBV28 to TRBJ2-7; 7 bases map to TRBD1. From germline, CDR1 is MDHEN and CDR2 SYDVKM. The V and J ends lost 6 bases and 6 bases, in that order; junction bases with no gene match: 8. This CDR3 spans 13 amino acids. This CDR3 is CASSLRQGSEQYF. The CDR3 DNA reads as TGTGCCAGCAGCCTTAGACAGGGCTCCGAGCAGTACTTC.

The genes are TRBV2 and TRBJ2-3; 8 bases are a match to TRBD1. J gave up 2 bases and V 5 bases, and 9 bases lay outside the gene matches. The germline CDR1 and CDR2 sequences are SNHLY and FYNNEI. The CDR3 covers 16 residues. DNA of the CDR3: TGTGCCAGCAGTCAATCGGACAGGGATATCACAGATACGCAGTATTTT. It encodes CASSQSDRDITDTQYF.

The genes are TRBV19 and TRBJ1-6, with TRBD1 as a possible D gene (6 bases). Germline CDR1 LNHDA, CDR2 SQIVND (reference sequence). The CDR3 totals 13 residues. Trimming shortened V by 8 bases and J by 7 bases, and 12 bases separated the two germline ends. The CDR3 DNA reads TGTGCCAGTGGGTGGACAGACAATTCACCCCTCCACTTT. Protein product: CASGWTDNSPLHF.

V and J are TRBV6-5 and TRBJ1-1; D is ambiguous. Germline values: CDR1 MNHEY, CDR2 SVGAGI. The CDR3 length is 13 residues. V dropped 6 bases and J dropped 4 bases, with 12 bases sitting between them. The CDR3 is CASSRLSVTEAFF. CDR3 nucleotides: TGTGCCAGCAGCCGACTCTCAGTCACTGAAGCTTTCTTT.

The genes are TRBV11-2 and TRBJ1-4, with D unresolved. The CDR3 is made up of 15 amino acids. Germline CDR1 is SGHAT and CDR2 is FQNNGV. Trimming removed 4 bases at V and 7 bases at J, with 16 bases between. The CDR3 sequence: CASSSQEGMGEKLFF. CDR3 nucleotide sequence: TGTGCCAGCAGCTCTCAAGAGGGTATGGGTGAAAAACTGTTTTTT.

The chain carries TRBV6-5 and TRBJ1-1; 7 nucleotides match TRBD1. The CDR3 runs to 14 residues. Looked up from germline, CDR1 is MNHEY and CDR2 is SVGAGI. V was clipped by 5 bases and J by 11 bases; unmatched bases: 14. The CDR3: CASSPLQTRGEAFF. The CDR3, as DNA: TGTGCCAGCAGTCCTCTGCAGACCAGGGGGGAGGCTTTCTTT.

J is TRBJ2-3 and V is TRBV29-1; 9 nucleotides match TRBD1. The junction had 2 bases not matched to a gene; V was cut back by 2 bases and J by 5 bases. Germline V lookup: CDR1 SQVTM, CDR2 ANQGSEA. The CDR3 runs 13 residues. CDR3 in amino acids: CSVETGGKDTQYF. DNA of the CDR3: TGCAGCGTTGAAACAGGGGGCAAAGATACGCAGTATTTT.